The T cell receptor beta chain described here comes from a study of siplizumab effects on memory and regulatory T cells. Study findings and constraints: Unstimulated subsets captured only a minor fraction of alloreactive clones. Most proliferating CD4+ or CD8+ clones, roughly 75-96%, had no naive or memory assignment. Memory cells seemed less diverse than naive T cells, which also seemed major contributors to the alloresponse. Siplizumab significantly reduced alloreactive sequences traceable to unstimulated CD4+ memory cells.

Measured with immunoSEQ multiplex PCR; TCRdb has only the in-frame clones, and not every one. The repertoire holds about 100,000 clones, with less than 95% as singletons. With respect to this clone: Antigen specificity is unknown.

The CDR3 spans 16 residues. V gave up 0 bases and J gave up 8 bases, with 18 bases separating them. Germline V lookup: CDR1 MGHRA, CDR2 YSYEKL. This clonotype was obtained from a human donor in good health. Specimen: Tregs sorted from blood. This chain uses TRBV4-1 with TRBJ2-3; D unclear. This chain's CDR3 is CASSQDPEGHSGTQYF. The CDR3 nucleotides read TGCGCCAGCAGCCAAGATCCGGAAGGGCACTCGGGTACGCAGTATTTT.